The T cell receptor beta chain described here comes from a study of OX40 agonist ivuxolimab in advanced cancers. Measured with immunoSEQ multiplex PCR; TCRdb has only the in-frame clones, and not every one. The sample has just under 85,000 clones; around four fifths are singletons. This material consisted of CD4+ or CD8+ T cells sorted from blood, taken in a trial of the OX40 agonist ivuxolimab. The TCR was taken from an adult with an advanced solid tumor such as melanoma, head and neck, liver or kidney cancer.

In DNA, the CDR3 is TGTGCCAGCAGTTTAACGAAAGAGACCCAGTACTTC. Amino acid sequence: CASSLTKETQYF. This chain connects TRBV28 to TRBJ2-5; D is unresolved. The CDR3 has 12 amino acids. Trimming cost V 2 bases and J 3 bases, with 4 bases left between them. CDR1 is MDHEN, CDR2 SYDVKM, per germline.